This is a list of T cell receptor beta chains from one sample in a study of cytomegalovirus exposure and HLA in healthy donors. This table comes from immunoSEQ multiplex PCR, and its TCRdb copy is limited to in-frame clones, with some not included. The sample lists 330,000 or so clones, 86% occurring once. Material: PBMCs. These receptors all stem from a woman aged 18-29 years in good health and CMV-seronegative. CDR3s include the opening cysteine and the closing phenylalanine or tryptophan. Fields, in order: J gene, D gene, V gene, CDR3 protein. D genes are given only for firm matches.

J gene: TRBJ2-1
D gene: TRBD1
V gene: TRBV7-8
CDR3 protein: CASSLRDRGTSYNEQFF

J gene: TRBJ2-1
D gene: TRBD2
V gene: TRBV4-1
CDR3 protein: CASSQAGTSYNEQFF

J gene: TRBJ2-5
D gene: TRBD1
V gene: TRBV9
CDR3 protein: CASSVFGSGGQETQYF

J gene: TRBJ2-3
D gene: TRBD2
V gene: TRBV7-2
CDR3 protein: CASSKGLASGDTQYF

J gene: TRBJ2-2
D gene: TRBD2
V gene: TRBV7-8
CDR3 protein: CASSLRAGAGELFF

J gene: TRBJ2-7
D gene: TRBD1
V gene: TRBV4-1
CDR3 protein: CASSNRDRGLLSYEQYF

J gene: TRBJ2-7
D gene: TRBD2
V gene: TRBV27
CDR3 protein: CASSQGVASGSGDEQYF

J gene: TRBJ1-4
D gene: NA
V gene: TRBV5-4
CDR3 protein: CASSLAGLGSTNEKLFF

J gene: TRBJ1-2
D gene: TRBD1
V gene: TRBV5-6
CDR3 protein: CASSWGQGNRYGYTF

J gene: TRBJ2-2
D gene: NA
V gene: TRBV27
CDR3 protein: CASSLYSGAITGELFF

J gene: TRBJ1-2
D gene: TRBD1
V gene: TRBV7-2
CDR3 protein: CASSPGTGVYYYGYTF

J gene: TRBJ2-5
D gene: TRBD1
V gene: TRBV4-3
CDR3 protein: CASSQQFDRGVETQYF

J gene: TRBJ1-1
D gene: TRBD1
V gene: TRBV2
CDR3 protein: CASSVQGETEAFF

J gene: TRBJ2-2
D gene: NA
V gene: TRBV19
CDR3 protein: CASSIDSYTGELFF

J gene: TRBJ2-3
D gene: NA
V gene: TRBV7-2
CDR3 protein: CASSLVGADTQYF

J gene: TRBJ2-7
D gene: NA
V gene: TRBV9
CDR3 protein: CASSVALDTPYEQYF

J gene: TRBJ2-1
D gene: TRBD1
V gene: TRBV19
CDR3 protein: CASSTTGVIGDEQFF

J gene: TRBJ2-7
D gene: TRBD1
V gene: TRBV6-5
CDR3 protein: CASSTRDRLEYEQYF

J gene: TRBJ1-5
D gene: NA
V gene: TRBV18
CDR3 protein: CASSKEGRVWQPQHF

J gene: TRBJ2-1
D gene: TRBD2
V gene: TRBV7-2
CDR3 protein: CASSLGGLAGQYGEQFF

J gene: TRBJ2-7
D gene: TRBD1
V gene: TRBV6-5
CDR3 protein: CASRQGVGEQYF

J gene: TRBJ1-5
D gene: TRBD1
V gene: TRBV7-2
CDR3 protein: CASSLGQGINQPQHF

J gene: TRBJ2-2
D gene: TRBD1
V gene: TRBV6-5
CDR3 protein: CAMTGQGNTGELFF

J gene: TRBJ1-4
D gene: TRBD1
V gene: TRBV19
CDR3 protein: CASSIGQVKREKLFF

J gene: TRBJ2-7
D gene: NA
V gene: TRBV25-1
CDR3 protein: CASSLIGHYEQYF

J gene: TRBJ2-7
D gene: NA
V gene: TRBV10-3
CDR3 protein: CATLEGTSYEQYF

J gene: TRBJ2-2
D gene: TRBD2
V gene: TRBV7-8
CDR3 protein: CASSLGRLAGTGELFF

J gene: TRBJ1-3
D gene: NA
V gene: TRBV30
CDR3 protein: CAWSPGEISGNTIYF

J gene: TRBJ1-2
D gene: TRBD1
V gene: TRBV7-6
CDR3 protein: CASSLEEGGGYTF

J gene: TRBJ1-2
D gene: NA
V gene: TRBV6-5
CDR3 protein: CASSSLDLDGYTF

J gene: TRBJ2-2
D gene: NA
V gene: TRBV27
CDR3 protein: CASSFALNTGELFF

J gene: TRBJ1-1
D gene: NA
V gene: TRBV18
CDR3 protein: CASSPWTSNTEAFF

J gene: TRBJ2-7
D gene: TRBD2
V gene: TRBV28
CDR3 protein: CASSGRELSYEQYF

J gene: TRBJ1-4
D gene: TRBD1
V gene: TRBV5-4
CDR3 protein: CASSLQGGINEKLFF

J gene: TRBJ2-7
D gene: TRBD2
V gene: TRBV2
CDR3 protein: CASRGLAGGPSSYEQYF

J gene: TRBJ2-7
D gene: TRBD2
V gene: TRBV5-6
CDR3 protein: CASSSPGLSYEQYF

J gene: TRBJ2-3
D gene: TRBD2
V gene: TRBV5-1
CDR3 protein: CASSPGLAGGPAGGTDTQYF

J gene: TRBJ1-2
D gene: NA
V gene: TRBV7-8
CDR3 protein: CASSHALNYGYTF

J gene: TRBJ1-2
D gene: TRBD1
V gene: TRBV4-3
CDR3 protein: CASSQEDRGNGYTF

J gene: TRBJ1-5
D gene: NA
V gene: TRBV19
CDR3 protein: CASSIISGVRGNQPQHF

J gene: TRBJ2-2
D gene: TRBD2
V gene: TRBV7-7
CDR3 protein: CASSPGGTNTGELFF

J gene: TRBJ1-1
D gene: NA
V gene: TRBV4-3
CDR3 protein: CASSLAIPTEAFF

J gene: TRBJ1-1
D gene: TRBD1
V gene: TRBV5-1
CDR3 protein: CASSVGQRNTEAFF

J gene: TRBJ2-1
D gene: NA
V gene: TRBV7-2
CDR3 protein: CASSQSAGLNEQFF

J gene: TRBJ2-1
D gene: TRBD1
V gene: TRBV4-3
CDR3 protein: CASSRTGDVYNEQFF

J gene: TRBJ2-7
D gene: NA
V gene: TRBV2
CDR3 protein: CASIPTGGHHEQYF

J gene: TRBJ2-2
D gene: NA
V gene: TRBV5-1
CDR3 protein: CASSLNLAGELFF

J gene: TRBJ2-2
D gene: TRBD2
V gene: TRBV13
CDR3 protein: CASSLWLAGDTGELFF

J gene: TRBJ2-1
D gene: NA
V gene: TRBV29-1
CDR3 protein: CSGGQGSYNEQFF

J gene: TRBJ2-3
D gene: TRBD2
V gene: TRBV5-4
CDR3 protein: CATFSRTSATDTQYF

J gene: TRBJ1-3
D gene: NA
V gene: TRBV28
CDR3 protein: CASIARGSGNTIYF

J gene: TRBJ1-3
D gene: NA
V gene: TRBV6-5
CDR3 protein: CASSSSGGGNTIYF

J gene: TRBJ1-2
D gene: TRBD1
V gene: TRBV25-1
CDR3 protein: CASSENRGQYYGYTF

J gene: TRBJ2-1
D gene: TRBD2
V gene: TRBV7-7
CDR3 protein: CASSLTLADNEQFF

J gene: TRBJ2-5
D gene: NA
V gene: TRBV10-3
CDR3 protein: CAISEGGGFQYF

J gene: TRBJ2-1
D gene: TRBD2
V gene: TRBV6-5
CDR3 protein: CASSRLAGGSNEQFF

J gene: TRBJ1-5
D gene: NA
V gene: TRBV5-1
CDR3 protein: CASSLDGGQYQPQHF